Shown below are 20 T cell receptor beta chains from a single sample sequenced in a study of a mutant IDH1 vaccine in newly diagnosed glioma (TCRdb year 2021). This specimen's time point label, per the study, means: week 11, during vaccination. A 20-mer mutant IDH1 peptide at 300 micrograms in Montanide made up each vaccine dose, which was injected subcutaneously together with topical imiquimod. No cognate antigen is known for these TCRs. Library preparation employed the immunoSEQ multiplex PCR assay. Here the immuneACCESS table is served through TCRdb, limited to in-frame sequences with V and J called. Missing clones are a known gap in these copies; in checked studies unresolved V genes cover under half, and the rest lacks a known reason. A total of 60,000 to 75,000 clones appear in this sample, approximately 80% of them only once. Together, the top ten hold 3.5% to 4.5% of the sample. The input for sequencing was PBMCs, taken from a glioma patient whose treatment included an IDH1 peptide vaccine. All receptors come from a man aged 30 to 45 with glioma.

The J gene is TRBJ2-3, the V gene TRBV5-1; D could derive from TRBD1 or TRBD2 (5 bases each). Trimming removed 0 bases from V and 0 bases from J, with 14 bases in between. Germline lookup yields CDR1 SGHRS and CDR2 YFSETQ. The CDR3 contains 17 residues. CDR3 in amino acids: CASSLVRDAPSTDTQYF. CDR3 in DNA: TGCGCCAGCAGCTTGGTCCGGGACGCCCCTAGCACAGATACGCAGTATTTT.

The chain joins TRBV28 to TRBJ1-1; D is unresolved. The CDR3 totals 14 residues. Trimming removed 7 bases at V and 0 bases at J, with 12 bases between. CDR1 and CDR2 (germline): MDHEN, SYDVKM. The DNA of the CDR3 is TGTGCCAGCAAGAGGAGCATCATGAACACTGAAGCTTTCTTT. It codes for CASKRSIMNTEAFF.

The J gene is TRBJ1-4, the V gene TRBV5-4; the match to TRBD1 covers 8 bases. The CDR3 totals 16 residues. V lost 4 bases and J lost 2; bases outside the gene matches: 7. CDR1 is SGHNT, CDR2 YYREEE, per germline (reference sequence). The CDR3 sequence is CASSRGQVGTNEKLFF. For the CDR3, the DNA is TGTGCCAGCAGCCGGGGACAGGTTGGCACTAATGAAAAACTGTTTTTT.

The V gene is TRBV9, the J gene TRBJ2-2; 7 positions agree with TRBD2. J was trimmed by 4 bases and V by 0 bases; bases with no gene match: 12. Germline V lookup: CDR1 SGDLS, CDR2 YYNGEE. CDR3 size: 18 residues. In DNA form, the CDR3 reads TGTGCCAGCAGCGTAGTAGCGAGTGTGCGGGGGAGCACCGGGGAGCTGTTTTTT. Protein product: CASSVVASVRGSTGELFF.

In its sample, this clone was seen once. This chain links TRBV4-3 with TRBJ2-2; TRBD2 might be the D (5 bases). This CDR3 region has 16 residues. The germline gives CDR1 LGHNA, CDR2 YSLEER. V shed 0 bases and J shed 3 bases, with 11 bases lying between them. The CDR3 spells CASSQEVGVDTGELFF. CDR3 sequence (DNA): TGCGCCAGCAGCCAAGAAGTCGGGGTCGACACCGGGGAGCTGTTTTTT.

The chain has TRBV7-9 and TRBJ1-1; D not certain. This CDR3 is built from 13 residues. V lost 4 bases and J lost 0, with 6 bases in between. Germline-derived CDR1 and CDR2 are SEHNR and FQNEAQ (reference sequence). CDR3 sequence (DNA): TGTGCCAGCAGCTACACTTTGAACACTGAAGCTTTCTTT. It yields the protein CASSYTLNTEAFF.

This rearrangement joins TRBV11-2 to TRBJ1-5; no reliable D call. V was clipped by 1 base and J by 8 bases, with 9 bases between them. Germline CDR1 SGHAT, CDR2 FQNNGV. The CDR3 sequence is 13 residues long. CDR3 bases: TGTGCCAGCAGCTTAGTTCGAGGCGAGCCCCAGCATTTT. It translates to CASSLVRGEPQHF.

V and J are TRBV10-3 and TRBJ2-1, with TRBD2 matching over 9 bases. J lost 5 bases, V lost 5 bases, and 7 bases had no gene match. The CDR3 runs 15 residues. Germline loops: CDR1 ENHRY, CDR2 SYGVKD. The CDR3 loop is CAISLMASGNNEQFF. The CDR3, as DNA: TGTGCCATCAGTCTCATGGCTAGCGGGAACAATGAGCAGTTCTTC.

In its sample, this clone was seen once. The V call is TRBV5-1, the J call TRBJ2-5; D possibly corresponds to TRBD2 (6 bases). There are 15 residues in the CDR3. Germline CDR1 and CDR2: SGHRS and YFSETQ. V lost 1 base, J lost 2 bases, and 12 bases lay in between. Here the CDR3 reads CASSLQAGLQETQYF. The DNA for the CDR3 is TGCGCCAGCAGCTTGCAAGCGGGCCTTCAAGAGACCCAGTACTTC.

This clone appeared a single time. In nucleotides, the CDR3 is TGCAGCGTTGAAGGCAGGGGACACGGAGGGGGCTACGAGCAGTACTTC. This translates into CSVEGRGHGGGYEQYF. V gene TRBV29-1 combines with J gene TRBJ2-7; D tentatively reads TRBD1 or TRBD2 (6 bases each). The CDR3 runs 16 residues. Germline CDR1 reads SQVTM; CDR2 reads ANQGSEA. V was trimmed by 1 base and J by 3 bases, leaving 19 bases between them.

This rearrangement joins TRBV14 to TRBJ2-4, with 8 bases matching TRBD2. The V segment lost 3 bases and the J segment 7 bases; nucleotides outside the gene matches: 5. The germline V gene encodes CDR1 SGHDN and CDR2 FVKESK. CDR3 length: 14 amino acids. The CDR3 sequence is CASSQRASGNIQYF. The CDR3 nucleotides read TGTGCCAGCAGCCAGAGGGCTAGCGGGAACATTCAGTACTTC.

The chain couples TRBV7-2 to TRBJ2-5; D is perhaps TRBD1 (5 bases). The CDR3 totals 14 residues. Trimming left V 2 bases short and J 3 bases short, with 10 bases between. Germline values: CDR1 SGHTA, CDR2 FQGNSA. Here the CDR3 DNA reads TGTGCCAGCAGCTTACTAACCAGGGAAGAGACCCAGTACTTC. This gives the protein CASSLLTREETQYF.

The V and J genes are TRBV25-1 and TRBJ1-2; 7 positions match TRBD1. CDR1 and CDR2 from the germline V gene are MGHDK and SYGVNS. This CDR3 region has 16 residues. J was trimmed by 0 bases and V by 5 bases; bases with no gene match: 9. CDR3 bases: TGTGCCAGCAGTCCCGGGACAGTCTTCCCTAACTATGGCTACACCTTC. Translating gives CASSPGTVFPNYGYTF.

This rearrangement joins TRBV9 to TRBJ2-3; tentative D call: TRBD2 (6 bases). V was trimmed by 3 bases and J by 0 bases, leaving 14 bases between them. Germline V gene lookup returns CDR1 SGDLS and CDR2 YYNGEE. The CDR3 is 16 residues long. The CDR3 DNA sequence: TGTGCCAGCAGCGCGGGGGTTCCCTCGAGCACAGATACGCAGTATTTT. Translated: CASSAGVPSSTDTQYF.

The genes are TRBV9 and TRBJ2-2; 8 nucleotides line up with TRBD2. With 0 bases clipped from V and 2 bases from J, the junction kept 3 bases outside the gene matches. Germline assignment: CDR1 SGDLS and CDR2 YYNGEE. The CDR3 contains 16 residues. The CDR3 sequence is CASSVVSGANTGELFF. The CDR3 nucleotides read TGTGCCAGCAGCGTAGTTAGCGGGGCCAACACCGGGGAGCTGTTTTTT.

The chain has TRBV7-9 and TRBJ2-7, with D possibly being TRBD1 (6 bases). The CDR3 is 13 residues long. V lost 5 bases to trimming and J lost 1 base, with 9 bases between them. Germline loops: CDR1 SEHNR, CDR2 FQNEAQ (reference sequence). The CDR3 sequence is CASSRQASYEQYF. CDR3 nucleotides: TGTGCCAGCAGCCGACAGGCTTCCTACGAGCAGTACTTC.

The chain couples TRBV23-1 to TRBJ2-7; TRBD1 is a possible D gene (5 bases). TRBV23-1 is classed as an ORF, of uncertain function. Between the trimmed V and J ends, which lost 3 bases and 3 bases, there was a span of 6 bases. The CDR3 is 12 residues long. The CDR3: CASSHDSYEQYF. The CDR3 DNA follows: TGCGCCAGCAGTCACGACAGCTACGAGCAGTACTTC.

The chain links TRBV27 to TRBJ2-1, with TRBD1 matching 8 bases. V trimming: 3 bases; J trimming: 9 bases; junction bases outside the gene matches: 7. The length of the CDR3 is 14 residues. CDR1 MNHEY and CDR2 SMNVEV come from the germline V gene (reference sequence). CDR3 nucleotides: TGTGCCAGCAGTTTCAGGGACAGGTTGCCTGAGCAGTTCTTC. Residues: CASSFRDRLPEQFF.

J is TRBJ2-1 and V is TRBV7-6; 13 bases line up with TRBD2. V trimming: 3 bases; J trimming: 7 bases; junction bases outside the gene matches: 3. The V gene's germline CDR1 is SGHVS and CDR2 FNYEAQ. The CDR3 has 15 residues. The CDR3 spells CASSFTSGGANEQFF. The CDR3, as DNA: TGTGCCAGCAGCTTCACTAGCGGGGGGGCTAATGAGCAGTTCTTC.

The genes are TRBV2 and TRBJ2-1, with 10 bases aligning to TRBD2. The V gene end was trimmed by 6 bases and the J gene end by 4 bases; junction bases not matched to a gene: 9. The CDR3 runs 16 residues. In germline, CDR1 is SNHLY, CDR2 FYNNEI. CDR3 bases: TGTGCCAGCAGCGCTAGCGGGAGATCGTATTACAATGAGCAGTTCTTC. It encodes CASSASGRSYYNEQFF.